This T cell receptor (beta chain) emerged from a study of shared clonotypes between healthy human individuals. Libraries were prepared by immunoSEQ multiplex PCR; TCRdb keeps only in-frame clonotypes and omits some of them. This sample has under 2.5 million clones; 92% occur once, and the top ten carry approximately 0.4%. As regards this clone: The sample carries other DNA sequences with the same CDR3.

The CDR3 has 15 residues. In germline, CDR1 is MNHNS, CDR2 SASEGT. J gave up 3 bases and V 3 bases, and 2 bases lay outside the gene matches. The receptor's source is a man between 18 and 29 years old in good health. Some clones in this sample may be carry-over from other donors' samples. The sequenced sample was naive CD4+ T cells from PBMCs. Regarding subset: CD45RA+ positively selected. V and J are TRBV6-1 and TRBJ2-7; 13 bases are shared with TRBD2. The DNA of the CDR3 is TGTGCCAGCAGTGAGGGGACTAGCGGGATCTACGAGCAGTACTTC. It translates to CASSEGTSGIYEQYF.